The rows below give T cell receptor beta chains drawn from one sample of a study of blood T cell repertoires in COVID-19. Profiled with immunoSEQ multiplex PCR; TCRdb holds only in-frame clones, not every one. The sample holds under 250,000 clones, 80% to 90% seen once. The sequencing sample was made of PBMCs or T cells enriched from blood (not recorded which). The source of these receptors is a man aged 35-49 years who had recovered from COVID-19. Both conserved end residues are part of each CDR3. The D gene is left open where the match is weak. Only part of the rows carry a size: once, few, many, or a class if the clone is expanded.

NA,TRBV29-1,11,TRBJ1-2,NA,TGCAGCGTTGTTCAGGGCTATGGCTACACCTTC,CSVVQGYGYTF
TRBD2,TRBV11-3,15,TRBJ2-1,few,TGTGCCAGCAGCTCTGGGACTAGCGGGGTGAATGAGCAGTTCTTC,CASSSGTSGVNEQFF
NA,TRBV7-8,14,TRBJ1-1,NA,TGTGCCAGCAGGTGGTCAGGGCAGAACACTGAAGCTTTCTTT,CASRWSGQNTEAFF
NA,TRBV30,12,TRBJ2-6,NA,TGTGCCTGGAGTGTACAGGGGGGGCGCCTGACTTTC,CAWSVQGGRLTF
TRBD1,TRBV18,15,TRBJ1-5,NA,TGTGCCAGCTCCATGGGAGAGGGGGCTAATCAGCCCCAGCATTTT,CASSMGEGANQPQHF
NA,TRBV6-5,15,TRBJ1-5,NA,TGTGCCAGCATATTGGACAGAGACTCCAATCAGCCCCAGCATTTT,CASILDRDSNQPQHF
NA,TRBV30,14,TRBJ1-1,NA,TGTGCCTGGAGTGCTGTACTTTCCACCACTGAAGCTTTCTTT,CAWSAVLSTTEAFF
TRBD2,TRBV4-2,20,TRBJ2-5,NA,TGTGCCAGCAGCCAAGAAGGAGGGACTAGCGGGAGTATCGGTACTGAGACCCAGTACTTC,CASSQEGGTSGSIGTETQYF
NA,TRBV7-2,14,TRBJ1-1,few,TGTGCCAGCACCTTCGGACAGTTGAACACTGAAGCTTTCTTT,CASTFGQLNTEAFF
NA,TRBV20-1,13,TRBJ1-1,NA,TGCAGTGCTAGTGGGCGGGCGAACACTGAAGCTTTCTTT,CSASGRANTEAFF
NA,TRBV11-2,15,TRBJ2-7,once,TGTGCCAGCAGGCGAGGCGAGAGGGACTCCTACGAGCAGTACTTC,CASRRGERDSYEQYF
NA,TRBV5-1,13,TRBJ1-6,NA,TGCGCCAGCAGCATCCTCACGGATTCACCCCTCCACTTT,CASSILTDSPLHF
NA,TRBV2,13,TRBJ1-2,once,TGTGCCAGCTCCCCGTTGAGGACAACTGGCTACACCTTC,CASSPLRTTGYTF
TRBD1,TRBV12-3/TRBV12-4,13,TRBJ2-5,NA,TGTGCCAGCAGCCGACAGGGGCAAGAGACCCAGTACTTC,CASSRQGQETQYF
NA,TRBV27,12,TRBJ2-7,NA,TGTGCCAGCAGTTTAGGGGGCTCCGAGCAGTACTTC,CASSLGGSEQYF
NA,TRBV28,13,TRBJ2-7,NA,TGTGCCAGCAGTTTATGGGTAAACAACGAGCAGTACTTC,CASSLWVNNEQYF
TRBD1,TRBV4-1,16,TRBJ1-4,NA,TGCGCCAGCAGCCCACGGCAGGGGGCAACTAATGAAAAACTGTTTTTT,CASSPRQGATNEKLFF
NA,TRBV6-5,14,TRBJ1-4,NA,TGTGCCAGCAGTTACCTCCATCTGCGAGAAAAACTGTTTTTT,CASSYLHLREKLFF
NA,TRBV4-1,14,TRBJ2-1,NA,TGCGCCAGCAGCCAAGGAGGGTGGTTAAATGAGCAGTTCTTC,CASSQGGWLNEQFF
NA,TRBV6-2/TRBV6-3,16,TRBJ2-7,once,TGTGCCAGCAGTTACAGGGGTGCTGGAATCTACTACGAGCAGTACTTC,CASSYRGAGIYYEQYF
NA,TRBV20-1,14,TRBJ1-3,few,TGCAGTGCTAGTGACCCCCTGCGAGGAAACACCATATATTTT,CSASDPLRGNTIYF
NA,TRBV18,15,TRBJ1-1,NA,TGTGCCAGCTCACCCGCCGGACGGGAGAACACTGAAGCTTTCTTT,CASSPAGRENTEAFF
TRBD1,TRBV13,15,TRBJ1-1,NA,TGTGCCAGCAGCTCATCGACAGGGAAGAACACTGAAGCTTTCTTT,CASSSSTGKNTEAFF
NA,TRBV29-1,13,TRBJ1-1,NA,TGCAGCGTTGAAAGGTCAGGGAACACTGAAGCTTTCTTT,CSVERSGNTEAFF
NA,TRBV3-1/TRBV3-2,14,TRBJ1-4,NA,TGTGCCAGCAGCCAAGTGGGGGGTTCAGAGAAACTGTTTTTT,CASSQVGGSEKLFF
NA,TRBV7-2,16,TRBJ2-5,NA,TGTGCCAGCAGCTTAGGGAGGGGGCTTACTCAAGAGACCCAGTACTTC,CASSLGRGLTQETQYF
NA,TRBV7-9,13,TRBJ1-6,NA,TGTGCCAGCAGCTTAGAAGAGAATTCACCCCTCCACTTT,CASSLEENSPLHF
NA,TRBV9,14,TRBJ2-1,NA,TGTGCCAGCAATCACGTCGGTAGTTACAATGAGCAGTTCTTC,CASNHVGSYNEQFF
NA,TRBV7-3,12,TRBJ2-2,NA,TGTGCCAGCAGCTTAATGGGACAGGAGCTGTTTTTT,CASSLMGQELFF
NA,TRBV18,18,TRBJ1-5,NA,TGTGCCAGCTCACCACCAATAACCGGAGTACCGGGCAATCAGCCCCAGCATTTT,CASSPPITGVPGNQPQHF
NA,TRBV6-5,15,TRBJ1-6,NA,TGTGCCAGCAGGAGGGCAAGCTCCTATAATTCACCCCTCCACTTT,CASRRASSYNSPLHF
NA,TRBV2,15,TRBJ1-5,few,TGTGCCAGCAGCCAACAGGGCAGTGGCAATCAGCCCCAGCATTTT,CASSQQGSGNQPQHF
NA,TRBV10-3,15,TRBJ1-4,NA,TGTGCCATCAGTCCAGATGTCGCAACTAATGAAAAACTGTTTTTT,CAISPDVATNEKLFF
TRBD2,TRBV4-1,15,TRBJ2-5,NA,TGCGCCAGCAGCCGGGGAGGGAAGGACCAAGAGACCCAGTACTTC,CASSRGGKDQETQYF
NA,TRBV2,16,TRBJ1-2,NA,TGTGCCAGCAGGCTAGGGGTCTCGTACTCTAACTATGGCTACACCTTC,CASRLGVSYSNYGYTF
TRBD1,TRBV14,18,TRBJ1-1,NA,TGTGCCAGCAGCCAACCAGGGTTTGGGACAGGGCGGCACACTGAAGCTTTCTTT,CASSQPGFGTGRHTEAFF
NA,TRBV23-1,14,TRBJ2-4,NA,TGCGCCAGCGGCAGGGGATTAGACAAAAACATTCAGTACTTC,CASGRGLDKNIQYF
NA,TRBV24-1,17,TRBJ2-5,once,TGTGCCACCAGTGATTTTGCCGTCGCCAGTTCCGAAGAGACCCAGTACTTC,CATSDFAVASSEETQYF
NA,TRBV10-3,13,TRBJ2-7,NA,TGTGCCATCAGTGAGGGGCAGGGCTACGAGCAGTACTTC,CAISEGQGYEQYF
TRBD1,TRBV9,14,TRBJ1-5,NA,TGTGCCAGCAACAGGGGACAGGCGGATCAGCCCCAGCATTTT,CASNRGQADQPQHF
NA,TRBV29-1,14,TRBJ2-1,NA,TGCAGCGTTCGACAAATCCTCACCTACAATGAGCAGTTCTTC,CSVRQILTYNEQFF
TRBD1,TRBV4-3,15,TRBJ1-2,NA,TGCGCCAGCAGCCAATACGGGACAGGGTCGGATGGCTACACCTTC,CASSQYGTGSDGYTF
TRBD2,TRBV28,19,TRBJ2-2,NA,TGTGCCAGCAGTTTAAAGGGGTTAGCGGGAGGCCCGAACACCGGGGAGCTGTTTTTT,CASSLKGLAGGPNTGELFF
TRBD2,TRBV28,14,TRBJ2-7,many,TGTGCCAGCAGTTTTTATAGCGGGAGCGGCGAGCAGTACTTC,CASSFYSGSGEQYF
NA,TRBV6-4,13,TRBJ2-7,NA,TGTGCCAGCAGTGACACGACAGAATACGAGCAGTACTTC,CASSDTTEYEQYF
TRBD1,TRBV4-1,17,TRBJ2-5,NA,TGCGCCAGCAGCCCGGGACAGGGGAACTCAATATGGGAGACCCAGTACTTC,CASSPGQGNSIWETQYF
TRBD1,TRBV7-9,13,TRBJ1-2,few,TGTGCCACTCTTAGGGACAGGTATAGTGGCTACACCTTC,CATLRDRYSGYTF
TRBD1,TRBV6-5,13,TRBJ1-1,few,TGTGCCAGCATCCGGACAGGGTCGACTGAAGCTTTCTTT,CASIRTGSTEAFF
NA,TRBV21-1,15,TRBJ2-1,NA,TGTGCCAGCAGCAACGCACAGTGCTCCTACAATGAGCAGTTCTTC,CASSNAQCSYNEQFF
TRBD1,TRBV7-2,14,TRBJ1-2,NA,TGTGCCAGCAGCCCGACAGGGCTCACCTATGGCTACACCTTC,CASSPTGLTYGYTF
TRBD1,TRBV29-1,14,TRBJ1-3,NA,TGCAGCGGGACAGGGCCTAGCTCTGGAAACACCATATATTTT,CSGTGPSSGNTIYF
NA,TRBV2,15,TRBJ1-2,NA,TGTGCCAGCAGAAACCGGGGAGAGGCTCTCTATGGCTACACCTTC,CASRNRGEALYGYTF
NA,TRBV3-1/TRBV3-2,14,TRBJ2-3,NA,TGTGCCAGCAGCCAAAGAGCCTACACAGATACGCAGTATTTT,CASSQRAYTDTQYF
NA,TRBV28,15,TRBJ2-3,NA,TGTGCCAGTAGACCCTTCCAAAAACTAACAGATACGCAGTATTTT,CASRPFQKLTDTQYF
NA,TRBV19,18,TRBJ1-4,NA,TGTGCCAGTAGTATGACAGGACAGTCGCTTGAAACTAATGAAAAACTGTTTTTT,CASSMTGQSLETNEKLFF
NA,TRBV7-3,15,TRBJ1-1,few,TGTGCCAGCAGCCCGCATTCCGGACCGGGAACTGAAGCTTTCTTT,CASSPHSGPGTEAFF
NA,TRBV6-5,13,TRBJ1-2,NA,TGTGCCAGCAGTTACTCGAGGTATCGAGGCTACACCTTC,CASSYSRYRGYTF
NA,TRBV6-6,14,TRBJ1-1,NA,TGTGCCAGCAGTTACTCGACGGGAGACACTGAAGCTTTCTTT,CASSYSTGDTEAFF
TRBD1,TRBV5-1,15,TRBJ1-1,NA,TGCGCCAGCAGCTCGGAGGGACAGGGAGGGACTGAAGCTTTCTTT,CASSSEGQGGTEAFF
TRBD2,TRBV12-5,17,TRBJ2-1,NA,TGTGCTAGTCTCCGTTCCGGGACTAGCGGGGCCTACAATGAGCAGTTCTTC,CASLRSGTSGAYNEQFF